This passage covers 21 T cell receptor beta chains from one sample sequenced in a study of OX40 agonist ivuxolimab in advanced cancers. Assay: immunoSEQ multiplex PCR; the TCRdb copy retains only in-frame clones and omits some. The sample consists of about 150,000 clones, approximately 94% of them appearing once. Here the sequenced sample was CD4+ or CD8+ T cells sorted from blood, taken in a trial of the OX40 agonist ivuxolimab. The receptor set was obtained from an adult with an advanced solid tumor such as melanoma, head and neck, liver or kidney cancer.

The chain combines TRBV11-2 with TRBJ1-5, with TRBD1 as a possible D gene (5 bases). Germline V gives CDR1 SGHAT, CDR2 FQNNGV. With 2 bases removed from V and 9 bases from J, the gap between germline ends came to 8 bases. This CDR3 contains 12 residues. CDR3 residues: CASSLQGGPQHF. The CDR3 DNA reads TGTGCCAGCAGCTTACAGGGTGGGCCCCAGCATTTT.

This clone occurred once. This chain links TRBV5-8 with TRBJ2-7, with 9 bases that match TRBD1. Germline V gene lookup returns CDR1 SGHTS and CDR2 YDEGEE. This CDR3 spans 14 amino acids. Unmatched junction bases numbered 6, after V lost 4 bases and J lost 4 bases. The CDR3 DNA follows: TGTGCCAGCAGCGTAATGACAGGGGGGTACGAGCAGTACTTC. Translation: CASSVMTGGYEQYF.

This chain links TRBV6-6 with TRBJ2-3, with D hard to call. Trimming shortened V by 2 bases and J by 8 bases, and 17 bases separated the two germline ends. CDR3 length equals 15 residues. Germline-derived CDR1 and CDR2 are MNHNY and SVGAGI (reference sequence). In DNA form, the CDR3 reads TGTGCCAGCAGTTACCCATCGAGAGGCTCCGGTACGCAGTATTTT. Its translation is CASSYPSRGSGTQYF.

Only one count was recorded for this clone. The CDR3 region has the DNA TGTGCCAGCAGCCAAGATAGCGCAGGTTTTACCTACGAGCAGTACTTC. Residues: CASSQDSAGFTYEQYF. The genes are TRBV14 and TRBJ2-7; perhaps TRBD2 as D (5 bases). The germline gives CDR1 SGHDN, CDR2 FVKESK. There are 16 residues in the CDR3. V dropped 0 bases and J dropped 2 bases, with 14 bases sitting between them.

The chain recombines TRBV9 with TRBJ1-3; D not certain. This CDR3 region has 15 residues. In germline, CDR1 is SGDLS, CDR2 YYNGEE. Trimming removed 2 bases at V and 3 bases at J, with 12 bases between. The CDR3 DNA follows: TGTGCCAGCAGCGTGACACATAACTTTGGAAACACCATATATTTT. It translates to CASSVTHNFGNTIYF.

This rearrangement joins TRBV10-3 to TRBJ2-1; 15 bases match TRBD2. J gave up 4 bases and V 10 bases, and 11 bases lay outside the gene matches. Germline CDR1 and CDR2: ENHRY and SYGVKD. The CDR3 runs to 17 residues. CDR3 bases: TGTGCCACAAGAGGGACTAGCGGGAGGAAAGGTTACAATGAGCAGTTCTTC. It specifies CATRGTSGRKGYNEQFF.

This chain uses TRBV10-3 with TRBJ1-1; D remains unclear. The V gene's germline CDR1 is ENHRY and CDR2 SYGVKD. V lost 0 bases and J 1 base, leaving 9 bases between the germline ends. The CDR3 spans 15 residues. The CDR3 region has the DNA TGTGCCATCAGTGAGTCAGGGCGGGGGAACACTGAAGCTTTCTTT. It encodes CAISESGRGNTEAFF.

The chain is built from TRBV9 and TRBJ2-1, with D uncertain. There are 13 residues in the CDR3. Between the trimmed V and J ends, which lost 0 bases and 5 bases, there was a span of 6 bases. Germline values: CDR1 SGDLS, CDR2 YYNGEE. CDR3 sequence: CASSVEQHNEQFF. CDR3 DNA sequence: TGTGCCAGCAGCGTAGAGCAGCACAATGAGCAGTTCTTC. Full variable domain (remainder filled in from reference TRBV9 and TRBJ2-1): DSGVTQTPKHLITATGQRVTLRCSPRSGDLSVYWYQQSLDQGLQFLIQYYNGEERAKGNILERFSAQQFPDLHSELNLSSLELGDSALYFCASSVEQHNEQFFGPGTRLTVL.

The chain uses TRBV6-5 and TRBJ1-4, with 8 bases matching TRBD1. The CDR3 has 16 amino acids. CDR1 is MNHEY and CDR2 is SVGAGI in the germline V gene. Trimming removed 0 bases from V and 5 bases from J; junction bases left unmatched: 5. The CDR3 protein is CASSYSPTGANEKLFF. The CDR3 DNA follows: TGTGCCAGCAGTTACTCACCGACAGGGGCGAATGAAAAACTGTTTTTT.

The genes are TRBV7-9 and TRBJ1-5; D is undetermined. Germline CDR1 reads SEHNR; CDR2 reads FQNEAQ (reference sequence). The CDR3 is made up of 17 amino acids. V shed 2 bases and J shed 0 bases, with 14 bases lying between them. The CDR3 region is CASSLFDTTNSNQPQHF. The CDR3 DNA is TGTGCCAGCAGCTTATTTGATACTACTAATAGCAATCAGCCCCAGCATTTT. The complete variable domain, with remaining parts taken from reference TRBV7-9 and TRBJ1-5, reads DTGVSQNPRHKITKRGQNVTFRCDPISEHNRLYWYRQTLGQGPEFLTYFQNEAQLEKSRLLSDRFSAERPKGSFSTLEIQRTEQGDSAMYLCASSLFDTTNSNQPQHFGDGTRLSIL.

The rearrangement joins TRBV4-3 to TRBJ2-3, with TRBD1 as a possible D gene (6 bases). The CDR3 runs to 17 residues. Germline V gene data show CDR1 as LGHNA and CDR2 as YSLEER. Trimming left V 4 bases short and J 0 bases short, with 17 bases between. The chain's CDR3 is CASSPHVGQGSTDTQYF. The CDR3 nucleotides are TGCGCCAGCAGCCCCCACGTGGGTCAGGGGAGCACAGATACGCAGTATTTT.

The V gene is TRBV28, the J gene TRBJ2-4; D gene ambiguous. Germline V gene data show CDR1 as MDHEN and CDR2 as SYDVKM. CDR3 length: 18 amino acids. With 6 bases removed from V and 0 bases from J, the gap between germline ends came to 21 bases. CDR3 residues: CASSRYGQAKLAKNIQYF. The CDR3 DNA reads as TGTGCCAGCAGCCGCTACGGGCAGGCAAAACTAGCCAAAAACATTCAGTACTTC.

This clone was observed once. V gene TRBV5-4 combines with J gene TRBJ2-1; maybe TRBD2 (6 bases). CDR3 length equals 16 residues. The V and J ends lost 0 bases and 4 bases respectively, with 14 bases between them. Germline CDR1 is SGHNT and CDR2 is YYREEE (reference sequence). The CDR3 is CASSLGGGAPYNEQFF. DNA of the CDR3: TGTGCCAGCAGCTTGGGAGGCGGGGCCCCTTACAATGAGCAGTTCTTC.

This clone turned up a few times. This sequence joins TRBV19 and TRBJ1-2; TRBD1 is a possible D gene (5 bases). The germline V gene encodes CDR1 LNHDA and CDR2 SQIVND (reference sequence). The CDR3 has 12 residues. V shed 8 bases and J shed 1 base, with 8 bases lying between them. This chain's CDR3 is CASYGGNYGYTF. As DNA, the CDR3 is TGTGCCAGTTACGGGGGTAACTATGGCTACACCTTC.

This chain uses TRBV2 with TRBJ2-5, with 14 positions matching TRBD2. The junction had 6 bases not matched to a gene; V was cut back by 5 bases and J by 4 bases. Germline lookup yields CDR1 SNHLY and CDR2 FYNNEI. CDR3 length equals 16 residues. The CDR3 loop reads CASSKEGLAGVETQYF. CDR3 in DNA: TGTGCCAGCAGTAAGGAGGGACTAGCGGGGGTAGAGACCCAGTACTTC.

This rearrangement joins TRBV7-9 to TRBJ2-1, with D possibly matching TRBD1 (6 bases). The germline gives CDR1 SEHNR, CDR2 FQNEAQ (reference sequence). The CDR3 has 11 residues. The V end lost 8 bases, the J end lost 4 bases, and 6 bases lay between the germline ends. CDR3 DNA: TGTGCCAGCGGACAGTACAATGAGCAGTTCTTC. Its translation: CASGQYNEQFF.

The chain carries TRBV5-1 and TRBJ2-3, with D unclear. Trimming cost V 0 bases and J 0 bases, with 8 bases left between them. The CDR3 totals 15 residues. Germline V CDR1 and CDR2: SGHRS, YFSETQ. CDR3 in DNA: TGCGCCAGCAGCTTGGAGGACGGGAGCACAGATACGCAGTATTTT. As protein: CASSLEDGSTDTQYF.

On this clone: At one of its ends the junction is not consistent with the germline gene, which may arise from a read error. The rearrangement uses TRBV19 and TRBJ1-1, with TRBD1 as a possible D gene (6 bases). The CDR3 spans 15 residues. The V gene's germline CDR1 is LNHDA and CDR2 SQIVND (reference sequence). The DNA of the CDR3 is TGTGCCAGTATGGGACGTGGAGGGATGTTCGGAGCACAGGGCTTT. Translated, it gives CASMGRGGMFGAQGF.

The J gene is TRBJ2-2, the V gene TRBV7-2; TRBD1 agrees at 10 bases. Trimming removed 4 bases from V and 7 bases from J; junction bases left unmatched: 9. The CDR3 has 16 residues. Germline V gives CDR1 SGHTA, CDR2 FQGNSA. CDR3 loop: CASSSSTGTGDGELFF. The CDR3 DNA follows: TGTGCCAGCAGCTCCTCAACCGGGACAGGGGACGGGGAGCTGTTTTTT.

The chain uses TRBV21-1 and TRBJ2-7; the table's D call, TRBD1, has no DNA check behind it. TRBV21-1 counts as a pseudogene. CDR3 size: 17 residues. The CDR3 spells CASSPGQGSSDRYEQYF. The CDR3 coding sequence is TGTGCCAGCAGTCCGGGACAGGGGAGTTCGGACAGGTACGAGCAGTACTTC.

The V and J genes are TRBV28 and TRBJ2-1; 10 positions agree with TRBD2. After removal of 3 bases from V and 8 bases from J, the junction contained 7 bases not matched to a gene. The germline V gene has CDR1 MDHEN and CDR2 SYDVKM. The CDR3 has 15 residues. The CDR3, as DNA: TGTGCCAGCAGTTTTGGAGCGGGAGGGCCCGATGAGCAGTTCTTC. Residues: CASSFGAGGPDEQFF. Together with reference TRBV28 and TRBJ2-1, the CDR3 gives the full variable domain: DVKVTQSSRYLVKRTGEKVFLECVQDMDHENMFWYRQDPGLGLRLIYFSYDVKMKEKGDIPEGYSVSREKKERFSLILESASTNQTSMYLCASSFGAGGPDEQFFGPGTRLTVL.